Listed below are T cell receptor beta chains from one sample, sequenced in a study of blood T cells in healthy people across ages. TCRdb passed the 5' RACE reads through MiXCR, listing each CDR3 protein once. The table has around 1,700,000 distinct CDR3 sequences, roughly 28% seen once. Input material: blood. These receptors all come from a woman aged 25 to 45 in good health. Each CDR3 is given with its conserved first and last residue. The order of the fields is J gene, V gene, CDR3 length, clone size, D gene, CDR3 DNA, CDR3 protein. A D gene is named only where the DNA matches it firmly. Size is omitted from some rows. Given values are once, few, many or a class for expanded clones.

J: TRBJ2-1; V: TRBV20-1; length: 12; size: few; D: .; DNA: TGCAGTGCTTCTAGCTCCTACAATGAGCAGTTCTTC; CDR3: CSASSSYNEQFF
J: TRBJ1-1; V: TRBV7-9; length: 12; size: .; D: .; DNA: TGTGCCAGCAGCCGGGACAACCGTGAAGCTTTCTTT; CDR3: CASSRDNREAFF
J: TRBJ1-2; V: TRBV20-1; length: 13; size: .; D: .; DNA: TGCAGTGCTAGAGATCCATGGACCTATGGCTACACCTTC; CDR3: CSARDPWTYGYTF
J: TRBJ1-2; V: TRBV6-1; length: 14; size: few; D: .; DNA: TGTGCCAGCAGTGAAGATTGGCAGGGCTGGGGCTACACCTTC; CDR3: CASSEDWQGWGYTF
J: TRBJ2-7; V: TRBV7-9; length: 15; size: many; D: .; DNA: TGTGCCAGCAGCCCACGAAGACAGGTGTCCTACGAGCAGTACTTC; CDR3: CASSPRRQVSYEQYF
J: TRBJ2-1; V: TRBV20-1; length: 14; size: few; D: .; DNA: TGCAGTGCTAGAGATTCGACTAGTGGCGATGAGCAGTTCTTC; CDR3: CSARDSTSGDEQFF
J: TRBJ2-1; V: TRBV5-1; length: 16; size: many; D: TRBD2; DNA: TGCGCCAGCAGCCGGACTAGCGGGGGGGTCCGCAATGAGCAGTTCTTC; CDR3: CASSRTSGGVRNEQFF
J: TRBJ1-2; V: TRBV7-9; length: 15; size: many; D: TRBD1; DNA: TGTGCCAGCAGCCCGTCCGGGACAGGGGTCTATGGCTACACCTTC; CDR3: CASSPSGTGVYGYTF
J: TRBJ2-1; V: TRBV9; length: 15; size: .; D: .; DNA: TGTGCCAGCAGGAATTCCCGGGACAACGACAATGAGCGGTTCTTC; CDR3: CASRNSRDNDNERFF
J: TRBJ2-5; V: TRBV4-3; length: 13; size: .; D: .; DNA: TGCGCCAGCAGCCAAGGGCCCCTGGAGACCCAGTACTTC; CDR3: CASSQGPLETQYF
J: TRBJ1-5; V: TRBV7-2; length: 15; size: .; D: .; DNA: TGTGCCAGCAGCTTGAGAGGCAGGGTGTCTCAGCCCCAGCATTTT; CDR3: CASSLRGRVSQPQHF
J: TRBJ2-3; V: TRBV14; length: 15; size: .; D: TRBD1; DNA: TGTGCCAGCAGCCAAGCCCGGACAGGGACCGATACGCAGTATTTT; CDR3: CASSQARTGTDTQYF
J: TRBJ2-5; V: TRBV18; length: 15; size: once; D: .; DNA: TGTGCCAGCTCCCGATCTCGGGGCACACAAGAGACCCAGTACTTC; CDR3: CASSRSRGTQETQYF
J: TRBJ1-4; V: TRBV7-2; length: 15; size: .; D: TRBD1; DNA: TGTGCCAGCAGCTTAGCGCAGGGGGTAGAAGAAAAACTGTTTTTT; CDR3: CASSLAQGVEEKLFF
J: TRBJ2-4; V: TRBV7-9; length: 17; size: .; D: TRBD2; DNA: TGTGCCAGCAGCCCCGGGACTAGCGGGGGAGATTTCTACGGGCAGTACTTC; CDR3: CASSPGTSGGDFYGQYF
J: TRBJ2-1; V: TRBV7-2; length: 15; size: .; D: .; DNA: TGTGCCAGCAGCTTAATATGGGCAGGGGAAAATGAGCAGTTCTTC; CDR3: CASSLIWAGENEQFF